This entry is about one T cell receptor (beta chain). This entry comes from a study of spatial heterogeneity in lung cancer. The study tagged each TCR cDNA molecule with a unique molecular identifier. From the 5' RACE reads, TCRdb called clonotypes with MiXCR, one entry per CDR3 protein. The sample yields 35,000 to 55,000 distinct CDR3 sequences, about 10% seen once. This sample's time point: blood at routine non-recurrence follow-up after resection. The input material, whole RNA from tumor, nontumor lung or frozen PBMC, was sequenced unsorted. The sequences come from PBMCs, collected at follow-up. The TCR was taken from a male donor with early-stage non-small cell lung cancer.

CDR3 protein: CASRRTLAGYNEQFF. The CDR3 DNA is TGTGCCAGCAGGAGAACACTAGCGGGTTACAATGAGCAGTTCTTC. The V gene is TRBV9, the J gene TRBJ2-1; 9 bases agree with TRBD2. V lost 5 bases and J lost 4; bases outside the gene matches: 7. The CDR3 consists of 15 residues. Germline loops: CDR1 SGDLS, CDR2 YYNGEE. Complete variable domain (other parts from reference TRBV9 and TRBJ2-1): DSGVTQTPKHLITATGQRVTLRCSPRSGDLSVYWYQQSLDQGLQFLIQYYNGEERAKGNILERFSAQQFPDLHSELNLSSLELGDSALYFCASRRTLAGYNEQFFGPGTRLTVL.